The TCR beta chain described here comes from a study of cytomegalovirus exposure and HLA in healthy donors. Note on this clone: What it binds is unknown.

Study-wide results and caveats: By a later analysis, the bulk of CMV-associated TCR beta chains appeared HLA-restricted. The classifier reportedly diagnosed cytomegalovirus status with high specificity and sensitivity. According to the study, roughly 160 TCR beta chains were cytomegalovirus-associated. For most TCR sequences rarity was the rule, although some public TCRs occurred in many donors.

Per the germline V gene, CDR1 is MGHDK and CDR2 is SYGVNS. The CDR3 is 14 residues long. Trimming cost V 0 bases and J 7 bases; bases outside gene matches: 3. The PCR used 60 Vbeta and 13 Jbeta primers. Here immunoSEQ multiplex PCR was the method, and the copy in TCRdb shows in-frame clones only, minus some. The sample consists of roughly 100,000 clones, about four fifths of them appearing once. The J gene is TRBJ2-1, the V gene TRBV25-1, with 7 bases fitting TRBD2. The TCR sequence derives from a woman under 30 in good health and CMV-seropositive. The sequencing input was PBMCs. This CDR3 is CASSEYRLANEQFF. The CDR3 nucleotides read TGTGCCAGCAGTGAATACCGACTAGCAAATGAGCAGTTCTTC. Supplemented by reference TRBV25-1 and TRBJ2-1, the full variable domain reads EADIYQTPRYLVIGTGKKITLECSQTMGHDKMYWYQQDPGMELHLIHYSYGVNSTEKGDLSSESTVSRIRTEHFPLTLESARPSHTSQYLCASSEYRLANEQFFGPGTRLTVL.